One sample yielded the 11 T cell receptor beta chains listed below, sequenced in a study of identical twins. TCRdb ran MiXCR on the 5' RACE reads and lists one entry per CDR3 protein. This sample yields 450,000 or so distinct CDR3 sequences, of which approximately 15% are seen a single time; about 0.52% belongs to the top ten. Another study also made use of these data, one on yellow fever vaccine responses in identical twins.

The sample consisted of CD4+ T cells sorted from blood. Every receptor here comes from a woman between 18 and 29 years old in good health.

The sample holds a few counts of this clonotype. This sequence joins TRBV4-1 and TRBJ2-1; a possible D gene is TRBD1 (6 bases). The CDR3 runs to 16 residues. Germline V gene lookup returns CDR1 MGHRA and CDR2 YSYEKL. V dropped 0 bases and J dropped 6 bases, with 15 bases sitting between them. The chain's CDR3 is CASSQEGRDIRNEQFF. CDR3 coding DNA: TGCGCCAGCAGCCAAGAAGGTAGGGACATTCGCAATGAGCAGTTCTTC.

This chain links TRBV7-8 with TRBJ2-5; 10 bases line up with TRBD1. The CDR3 is made up of 16 amino acids. J lost 4 bases, V lost 1 base, and 6 bases had no gene match. Germline CDR1 SGHVS, CDR2 FQNEAQ. The CDR3 sequence is CASSLVGGQGPETQYF. CDR3 DNA sequence: TGTGCCAGCAGCTTAGTCGGGGGACAGGGGCCAGAGACCCAGTACTTC.

This clonotype was seen more than once but under ten times. The chain couples TRBV10-1 to TRBJ2-3; 9 nucleotides agree with TRBD2. CDR1 is WNHNN, CDR2 SYGVQD, per germline (reference sequence). The CDR3 runs to 16 residues. With V trimmed by 10 bases and J by 3 bases, 14 bases remained unmatched. CDR3: CAIPPSGRMLTDTQYF. The CDR3 DNA reads as TGCGCCATCCCTCCCAGCGGGAGGATGCTGACAGATACGCAGTATTTT.

The chain uses TRBV24-1 and TRBJ2-2; a weak D match, TRBD1 (5 bases). There are 15 residues in the CDR3. V lost 3 bases and J 3 bases, leaving 10 bases between the germline ends. Germline CDR1 reads KGHDR; CDR2 reads SFDVKD. This CDR3 reads CATSDPGSDTGELFF. CDR3 in DNA: TGTGCCACCAGTGATCCAGGGTCCGACACCGGGGAGCTGTTTTTT.

V and J are TRBV20-1 and TRBJ2-1; D may be TRBD1 (6 bases). This CDR3 region has 15 residues. The germline V gene encodes CDR1 DFQATT and CDR2 SNEGSKA (reference sequence). V lost 1 base, J lost 8 bases, and 18 bases lay in between. The CDR3 sequence: CSARGLSRGIDEQFF. CDR3 bases: TGCAGTGCTAGAGGTCTTAGCAGGGGAATTGATGAGCAGTTCTTC.

The chain is built from TRBV20-1 and TRBJ2-2; D is ambiguous. The CDR3 has 13 amino acids. V lost 4 bases and J lost 2, with 8 bases in between. Germline CDR1 reads DFQATT; CDR2 reads SNEGSKA (reference sequence). This chain's CDR3 is CSAKFRNTGELFF. The CDR3 region has the DNA TGCAGTGCTAAATTCCGAAACACCGGGGAGCTGTTTTTT.

A few counts support this clonotype. This chain uses TRBV10-3 with TRBJ2-2; possibly TRBD2 for D (6 bases). Trimming removed 2 bases from V and 1 base from J, with 8 bases in between. The CDR3 is 15 residues long. CDR1 and CDR2 (germline): ENHRY, SYGVKD. As DNA, the CDR3 is TGTGCCATCAGTGAGCGGGGGAAGAACACCGGGGAGCTGTTTTTT. Its protein product is CAISERGKNTGELFF.

This chain joins TRBV4-3 and TRBJ2-3; no definite D call. The V and J ends lost 0 bases and 6 bases respectively, with 10 bases between them. The length of the CDR3 is 14 residues. Per germline, CDR1 LGHNA and CDR2 YSLEER. Written as DNA, the CDR3 is TGCGCCAGCAGCCAAGAACGGCTGCCCGATACGCAGTATTTT. Its translation: CASSQERLPDTQYF.

This clonotype appeared a few times. The chain couples TRBV24-1 to TRBJ2-5, with 11 bases aligning to TRBD1. This CDR3 contains 15 residues. J gave up 3 bases and V 3 bases, and 2 bases lay outside the gene matches. CDR1 and CDR2 (germline): KGHDR, SFDVKD. CDR3 loop: CATSDPGQGEETQYF. CDR3 DNA: TGTGCCACCAGTGATCCGGGACAGGGGGAAGAGACCCAGTACTTC.

V usage is TRBV5-1 and J usage is TRBJ2-3; 8 bases line up with TRBD2. V gave up 4 bases and J gave up 2 bases; unmatched junction bases: 9. Looked up from germline, CDR1 is SGHRS and CDR2 is YFSETQ. CDR3 length equals 16 residues. The CDR3 sequence is CASSPLGAGDTDTQYF. CDR3 in DNA: TGCGCCAGCAGCCCCCTGGGAGCGGGAGACACAGATACGCAGTATTTT. Full variable domain (missing parts from reference TRBV5-1 and TRBJ2-3): KAGVTQTPRYLIKTRGQQVTLSCSPISGHRSVSWYQQTPGQGLQFLFEYFSETQRNKGNFPGRFSGRQFSNSRSEMNVSTLELGDSALYLCASSPLGAGDTDTQYFGPGTRLTVL.

The V call is TRBV7-9, the J call TRBJ1-2; possibly TRBD1 for D (5 bases). In germline, CDR1 is SEHNR, CDR2 FQNEAQ (reference sequence). The CDR3 consists of 14 residues. V was trimmed by 5 bases and J by 4 bases, leaving 14 bases between them. The CDR3 reads CASSRSGQGYGYTF. CDR3 DNA sequence: TGTGCCAGCAGCCGATCCGGGCAGGGCTATGGCTACACCTTC.